This T cell receptor beta chain was found in a study of brain metastases from non-small cell lung cancer. The V and J ends lost 5 bases and 2 bases, in that order; junction bases with no gene match: 11. The germline V gene encodes CDR1 MDHEN and CDR2 SYDVKM. There are 16 residues in the CDR3. The method was immunoSEQ multiplex PCR; TCRdb's version includes in-frame clones alone and lacks a portion of them. The data hold over a thousand clones, with approximately 84% observed a single time. This clone has just one count. The sequence was collected from a donor at least 40 years old with non-small cell lung cancer. The chain joins TRBV28 to TRBJ2-7; 8 bases fit TRBD2. The sample consisted of tumor-adjacent normal tissue. This chain's CDR3 is CASSTLRGGRAYEQYF. Here the CDR3 DNA reads TGTGCCAGCAGTACCCTCCGGGGGGGCAGGGCCTACGAGCAGTACTTC.